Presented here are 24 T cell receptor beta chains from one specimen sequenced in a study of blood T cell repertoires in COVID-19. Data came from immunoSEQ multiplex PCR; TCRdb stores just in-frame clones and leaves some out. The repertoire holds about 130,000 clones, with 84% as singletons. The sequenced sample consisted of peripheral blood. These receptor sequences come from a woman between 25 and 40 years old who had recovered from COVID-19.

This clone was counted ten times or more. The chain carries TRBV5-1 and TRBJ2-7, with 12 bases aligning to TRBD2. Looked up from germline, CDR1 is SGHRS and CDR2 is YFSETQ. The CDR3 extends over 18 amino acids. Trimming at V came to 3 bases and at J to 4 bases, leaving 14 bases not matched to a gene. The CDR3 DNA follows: TGCGCCAGCAGCTATTCTAGCGGGGGGGCCATTCGAAATTACGAGCAGTACTTC. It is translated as CASSYSSGGAIRNYEQYF.

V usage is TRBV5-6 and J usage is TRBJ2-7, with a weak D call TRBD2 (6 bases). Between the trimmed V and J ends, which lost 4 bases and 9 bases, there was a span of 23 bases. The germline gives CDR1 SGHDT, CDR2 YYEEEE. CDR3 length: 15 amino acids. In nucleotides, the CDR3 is TGTGCCAGCAGCCCGCGGGGCAGGGAAAGGTTGGGGCAGTACTTC. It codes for CASSPRGRERLGQYF. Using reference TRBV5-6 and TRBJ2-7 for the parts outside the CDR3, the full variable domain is DAGVTQSPTHLIKTRGQQVTLRCSPKSGHDTVSWYQQALGQGPQFIFQYYEEEERQRGNFPDRFSGHQFPNYSSELNVNALLLGDSALYLCASSPRGRERLGQYFGPGTRLTVT.

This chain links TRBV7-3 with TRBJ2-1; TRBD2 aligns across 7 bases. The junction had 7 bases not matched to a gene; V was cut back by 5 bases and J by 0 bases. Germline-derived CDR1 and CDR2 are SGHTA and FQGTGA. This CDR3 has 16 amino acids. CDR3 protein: CASSPTSASSYNEQFF. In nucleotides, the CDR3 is TGTGCCAGCAGCCCCACTAGCGCGAGCTCCTACAATGAGCAGTTCTTC.

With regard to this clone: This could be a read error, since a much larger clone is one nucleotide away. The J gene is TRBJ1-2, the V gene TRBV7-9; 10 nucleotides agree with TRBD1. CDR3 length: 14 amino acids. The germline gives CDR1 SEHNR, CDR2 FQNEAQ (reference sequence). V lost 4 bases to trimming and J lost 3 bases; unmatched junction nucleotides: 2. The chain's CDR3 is CASSSTGGDYGYTF. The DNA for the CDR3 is TGTGCCAGCAGCTCGACAGGGGGCGACTATGGCTACACCTTC.

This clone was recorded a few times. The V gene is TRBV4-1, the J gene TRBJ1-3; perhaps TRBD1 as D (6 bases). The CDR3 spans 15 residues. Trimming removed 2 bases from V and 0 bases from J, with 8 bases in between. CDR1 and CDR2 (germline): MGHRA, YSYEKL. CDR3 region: CASSQTGSSGNTIYF. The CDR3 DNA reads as TGCGCCAGCAGCCAAACAGGGAGCTCTGGAAACACCATATATTTT.

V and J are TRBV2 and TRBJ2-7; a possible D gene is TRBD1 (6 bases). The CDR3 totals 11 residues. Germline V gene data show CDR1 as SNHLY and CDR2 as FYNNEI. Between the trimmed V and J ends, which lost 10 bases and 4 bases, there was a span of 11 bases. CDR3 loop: CATVQGYEQYF. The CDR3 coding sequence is TGTGCCACCGTACAGGGTTACGAGCAGTACTTC. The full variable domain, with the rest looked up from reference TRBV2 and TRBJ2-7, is EPEVTQTPSHQVTQMGQEVILRCVPISNHLYFYWYRQILGQKVEFLVSFYNNEISEKSEIFDDQFSVERPDGSNFTLKIRSTKLEDSAMYFCATVQGYEQYFGPGTRLTVT.

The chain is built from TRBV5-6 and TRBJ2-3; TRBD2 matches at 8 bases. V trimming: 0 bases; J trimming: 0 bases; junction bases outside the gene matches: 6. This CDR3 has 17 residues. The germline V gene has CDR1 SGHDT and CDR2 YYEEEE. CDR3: CASSLAYSGVSTDTQYF. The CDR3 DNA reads TGTGCCAGCAGCTTGGCCTATAGCGGGGTAAGCACAGATACGCAGTATTTT. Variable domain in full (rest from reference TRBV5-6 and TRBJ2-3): DAGVTQSPTHLIKTRGQQVTLRCSPKSGHDTVSWYQQALGQGPQFIFQYYEEEERQRGNFPDRFSGHQFPNYSSELNVNALLLGDSALYLCASSLAYSGVSTDTQYFGPGTRLTVL.

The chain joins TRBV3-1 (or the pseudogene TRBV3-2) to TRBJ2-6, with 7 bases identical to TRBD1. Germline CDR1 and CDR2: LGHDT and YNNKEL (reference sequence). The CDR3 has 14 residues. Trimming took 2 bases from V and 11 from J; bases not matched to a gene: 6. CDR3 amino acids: CASSQTQGFDVLTF. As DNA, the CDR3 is TGTGCCAGCAGCCAAACACAGGGGTTTGACGTCCTGACTTTC.

CDR3 nucleotides: TGTGCCAGCAGCTTTTGGGGACAGGGGATTTCTGAGCAGTTCTTC. Translated: CASSFWGQGISEQFF. J is TRBJ2-1 and V is TRBV5-4, with 10 bases aligning to TRBD1. Trimming at V came to 2 bases and at J to 9 bases, leaving 8 bases not matched to a gene. CDR1 and CDR2 from the germline V gene are SGHNT and YYREEE (reference sequence). The CDR3 contains 15 residues.

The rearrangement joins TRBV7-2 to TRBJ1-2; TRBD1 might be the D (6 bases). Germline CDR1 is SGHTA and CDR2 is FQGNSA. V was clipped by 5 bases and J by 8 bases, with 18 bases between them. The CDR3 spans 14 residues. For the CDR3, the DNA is TGTGCCAGCAGCCCCCGGGACATCAGGACGGGCTACACCTTC. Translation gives CASSPRDIRTGYTF.

The CDR3 spells CASSGQGAGNTIYF. The CDR3 nucleotides read TGTGCCAGTTCCGGACAGGGGGCCGGAAACACCATATATTTT. The rearrangement joins TRBV19 to TRBJ1-3; 11 nucleotides match TRBD1. V lost 8 bases to trimming and J lost 4 bases; unmatched junction nucleotides: 4. Germline V CDR1 and CDR2: LNHDA, SQIVND (reference sequence). The CDR3 length is 14 residues.

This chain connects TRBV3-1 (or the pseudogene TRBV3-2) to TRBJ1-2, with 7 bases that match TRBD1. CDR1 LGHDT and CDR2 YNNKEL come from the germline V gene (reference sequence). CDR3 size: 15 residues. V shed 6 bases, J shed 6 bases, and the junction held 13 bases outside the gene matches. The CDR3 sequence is CASRINAGTENGYTF. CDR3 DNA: TGTGCCAGCAGGATTAATGCCGGGACAGAAAATGGCTACACCTTC.

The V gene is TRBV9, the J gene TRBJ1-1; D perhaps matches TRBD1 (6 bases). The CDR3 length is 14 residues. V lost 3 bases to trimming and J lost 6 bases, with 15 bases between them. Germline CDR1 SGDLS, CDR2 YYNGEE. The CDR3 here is CASSATRGGAEAFF. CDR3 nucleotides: TGTGCCAGCAGCGCCACGAGGGGGGGGGCTGAAGCTTTCTTT.

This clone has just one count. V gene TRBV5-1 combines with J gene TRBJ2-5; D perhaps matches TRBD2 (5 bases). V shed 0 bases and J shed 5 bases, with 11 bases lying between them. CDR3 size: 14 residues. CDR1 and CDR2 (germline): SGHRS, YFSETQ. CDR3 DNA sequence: TGCGCCAGCAGCTTGGGGGTGGGGAGCGAGACCCAGTACTTC. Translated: CASSLGVGSETQYF.

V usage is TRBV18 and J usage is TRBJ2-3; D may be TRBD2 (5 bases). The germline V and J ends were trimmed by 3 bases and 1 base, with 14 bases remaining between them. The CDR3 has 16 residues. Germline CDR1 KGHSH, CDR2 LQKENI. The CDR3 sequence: CASSPRAASGTDTQYF. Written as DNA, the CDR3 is TGTGCCAGCTCACCCAGAGCGGCGAGTGGCACAGATACGCAGTATTTT. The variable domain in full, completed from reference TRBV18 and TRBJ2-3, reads NAGVMQNPRHLVRRRGQEARLRCSPMKGHSHVYWYRQLPEEGLKFMVYLQKENIIDESGMPKERFSAEFPKEGPSILRIQQVVRGDSAAYFCASSPRAASGTDTQYFGPGTRLTVL.

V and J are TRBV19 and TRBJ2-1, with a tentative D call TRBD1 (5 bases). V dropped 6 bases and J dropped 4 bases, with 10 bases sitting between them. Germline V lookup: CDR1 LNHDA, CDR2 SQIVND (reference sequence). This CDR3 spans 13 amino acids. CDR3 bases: TGTGCCAGTAGCCGACAGATGTACAATGAGCAGTTCTTC. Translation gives CASSRQMYNEQFF.

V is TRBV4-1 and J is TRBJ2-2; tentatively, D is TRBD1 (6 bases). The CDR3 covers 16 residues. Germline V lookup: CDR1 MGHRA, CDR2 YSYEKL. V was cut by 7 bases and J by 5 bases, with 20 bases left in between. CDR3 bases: TGCGCCAGCATGGAAACGGCTGGACAGAGAACCGGGGAGCTGTTTTTT. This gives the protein CASMETAGQRTGELFF.

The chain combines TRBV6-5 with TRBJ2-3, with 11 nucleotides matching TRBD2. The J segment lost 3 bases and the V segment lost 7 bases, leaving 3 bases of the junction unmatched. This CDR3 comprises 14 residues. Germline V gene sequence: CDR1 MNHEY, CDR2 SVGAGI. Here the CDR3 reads CASTLAGGTDTQYF. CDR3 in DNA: TGTGCCAGCACCCTAGCGGGAGGAACAGATACGCAGTATTTT.

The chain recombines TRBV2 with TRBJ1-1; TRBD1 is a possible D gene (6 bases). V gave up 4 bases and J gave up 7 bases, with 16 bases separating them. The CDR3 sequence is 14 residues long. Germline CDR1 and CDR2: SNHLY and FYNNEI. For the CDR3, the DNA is TGTGCCAGCAGTGCGGACAGTTCGCCCTTTGAAGCTTTCTTT. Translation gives CASSADSSPFEAFF. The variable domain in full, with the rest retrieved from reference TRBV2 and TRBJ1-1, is EPEVTQTPSHQVTQMGQEVILRCVPISNHLYFYWYRQILGQKVEFLVSFYNNEISEKSEIFDDQFSVERPDGSNFTLKIRSTKLEDSAMYFCASSADSSPFEAFFGQGTRLTVV.

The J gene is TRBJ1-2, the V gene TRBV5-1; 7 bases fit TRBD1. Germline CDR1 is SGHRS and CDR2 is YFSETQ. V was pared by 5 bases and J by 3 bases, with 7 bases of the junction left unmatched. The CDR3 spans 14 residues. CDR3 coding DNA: TGCGCCAGCAGTTATGGACAGGACTACTATGGCTACACCTTC. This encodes CASSYGQDYYGYTF.

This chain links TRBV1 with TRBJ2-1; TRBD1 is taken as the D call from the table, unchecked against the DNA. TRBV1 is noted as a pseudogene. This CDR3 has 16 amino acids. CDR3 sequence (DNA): TGCACCAGCAGCCTCAGGACACTCAAAGGCCCTAATGAGCAGTTCTTC. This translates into CTSSLRTLKGPNEQFF.

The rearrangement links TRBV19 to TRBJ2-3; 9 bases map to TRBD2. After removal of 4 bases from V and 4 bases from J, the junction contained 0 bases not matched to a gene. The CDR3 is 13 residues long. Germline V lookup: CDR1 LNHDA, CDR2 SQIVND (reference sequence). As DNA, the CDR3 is TGTGCCAGTAGTAGCGGGGGGGCAGATACGCAGTATTTT. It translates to CASSSGGADTQYF. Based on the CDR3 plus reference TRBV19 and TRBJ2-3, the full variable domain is DGGITQSPKYLFRKEGQNVTLSCEQNLNHDAMYWYRQDPGQGLRLIYYSQIVNDFQKGDIAEGYSVSREKKESFPLTVTSAQKNPTAFYLCASSSGGADTQYFGPGTRLTVL.

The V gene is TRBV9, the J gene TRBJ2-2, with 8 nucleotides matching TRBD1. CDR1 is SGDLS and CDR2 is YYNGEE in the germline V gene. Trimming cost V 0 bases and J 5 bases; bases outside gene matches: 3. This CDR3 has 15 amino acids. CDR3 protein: CASSVETGETGELFF. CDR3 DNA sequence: TGTGCCAGCAGCGTAGAGACAGGGGAGACCGGGGAGCTGTTTTTT. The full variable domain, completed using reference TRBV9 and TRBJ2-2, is DSGVTQTPKHLITATGQRVTLRCSPRSGDLSVYWYQQSLDQGLQFLIQYYNGEERAKGNILERFSAQQFPDLHSELNLSSLELGDSALYFCASSVETGETGELFFGEGSRLTVL.

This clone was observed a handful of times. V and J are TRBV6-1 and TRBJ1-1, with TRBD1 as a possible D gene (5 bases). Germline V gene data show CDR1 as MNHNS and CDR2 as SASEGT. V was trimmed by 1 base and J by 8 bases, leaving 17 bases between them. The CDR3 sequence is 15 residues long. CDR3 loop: CASSEVIISAGEAFF. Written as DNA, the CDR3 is TGTGCCAGCAGTGAAGTAATAATATCAGCAGGGGAAGCTTTCTTT.